Below are 29 T cell receptor beta chains sequenced from a single sample in a study of cytomegalovirus exposure and HLA in healthy donors. In the PCR, 60 Vbeta and 13 Jbeta primers were used. Sequencing used immunoSEQ multiplex PCR; TCRdb keeps in-frame clones, though not all of them. The sample lists about 200,000 clones; around 73% were seen once. Source material: PBMCs. All receptors derive from a woman aged 25 to 39 in good health and CMV-seropositive.

The genes are TRBV5-6 and TRBJ2-7, with 11 bases identical to TRBD1. There are 14 residues in the CDR3. V lost 4 bases to trimming and J lost 3 bases; unmatched junction nucleotides: 3. Germline V gives CDR1 SGHDT, CDR2 YYEEEE. The CDR3 sequence is CASSLGTGGYEQYF. The CDR3 coding sequence is TGTGCCAGCAGCCTAGGGACAGGGGGCTACGAGCAGTACTTC.

V usage is TRBV10-3 and J usage is TRBJ1-1; TRBD1 matches at 8 bases. CDR3 length equals 17 residues. Per germline, CDR1 ENHRY and CDR2 SYGVKD. The V segment lost 4 bases and the J segment 6 bases; nucleotides outside the gene matches: 16. CDR3 nucleotides: TGTGCCATCAGTGGGGACAGGTTGGCCCAACGCAAGGCTGAAGCTTTCTTT. Its protein product is CAISGDRLAQRKAEAFF.

This clone was detected a few times. This chain connects TRBV25-1 to TRBJ1-1; weak D call: TRBD1 (5 bases). CDR3 length: 13 amino acids. Trimming cost V 7 bases and J 0 bases, with 9 bases left between them. Germline V gene data show CDR1 as MGHDK and CDR2 as SYGVNS. For the CDR3, the DNA is TGTGCCAGCACGGGGGGGGTGAACACTGAAGCTTTCTTT. This codes for CASTGGVNTEAFF.

The chain links TRBV28 to TRBJ1-3; 7 positions match TRBD1. Germline V gene sequence: CDR1 MDHEN, CDR2 SYDVKM. This CDR3 has 16 residues. V lost 1 base, J lost 3 bases, and 6 bases stayed unmatched. CDR3 amino acids: CASSLSKGAGGNTIYF. DNA for the CDR3: TGTGCCAGCAGTTTATCGAAGGGGGCGGGTGGAAACACCATATATTTT. Looking up the rest from reference TRBV28 and TRBJ1-3 gives the full variable domain: DVKVTQSSRYLVKRTGEKVFLECVQDMDHENMFWYRQDPGLGLRLIYFSYDVKMKEKGDIPEGYSVSREKKERFSLILESASTNQTSMYLCASSLSKGAGGNTIYFGEGSWLTVV.

The chain uses TRBV7-2 and TRBJ2-7; 7 nucleotides agree with TRBD1. This CDR3 has 14 amino acids. Trimming removed 6 bases from V and 4 bases from J; junction bases left unmatched: 9. From germline, CDR1 is SGHTA and CDR2 FQGNSA. The CDR3, as DNA: TGTGCCAGCAGACCGGGAAGGGGGCAATACGAGCAGTACTTC. This gives the protein CASRPGRGQYEQYF.

CDR3 amino acids: CASSVLAQRAGNTIYF. Here the CDR3 DNA reads TGTGCCAGCAGCGTCCTGGCCCAGCGGGCTGGAAACACCATATATTTT. The V call is TRBV9, the J call TRBJ1-3; the D is unclear. V was trimmed by 2 bases and J by 2 bases, leaving 14 bases between them. This CDR3 contains 16 residues. From germline, CDR1 is SGDLS and CDR2 YYNGEE.

The chain combines TRBV6-1 with TRBJ1-4; maybe TRBD1 (6 bases). The CDR3 sequence is 15 residues long. Germline V gives CDR1 MNHNS, CDR2 SASEGT. V dropped 4 bases and J dropped 0 bases, with 9 bases sitting between them. For the CDR3, the DNA is TGTGCCAGCAGTGGCCGGACAGCAACTAATGAAAAACTGTTTTTT. As protein: CASSGRTATNEKLFF.

The chain links TRBV19 to TRBJ2-7; 11 nucleotides line up with TRBD1. This CDR3 comprises 17 residues. CDR1 and CDR2 (germline): LNHDA, SQIVND (reference sequence). Trimming removed 5 bases from V and 0 bases from J; junction bases left unmatched: 9. The CDR3 loop reads CASSPEDRGQSSYEQYF. The CDR3, as DNA: TGTGCCAGTAGTCCTGAGGACAGGGGGCAGAGCTCCTACGAGCAGTACTTC.

This clone was counted once. This chain connects TRBV27 to TRBJ2-3, with D perhaps matching TRBD1 (6 bases). Germline-derived CDR1 and CDR2 are MNHEY and SMNVEV (reference sequence). The CDR3 contains 14 residues. Trimming removed 3 bases from V and 3 bases from J, with 10 bases in between. CDR3 sequence (DNA): TGTGCCAGCAGTTTGAGGGGGATTACAGATACGCAGTATTTT. It translates to CASSLRGITDTQYF.

In nucleotides, the CDR3 is TGCGCCAGCGGCCTAGCGGGAACGAACACCGGGGAGCTGTTTTTT. Translating gives CASGLAGTNTGELFF. The V and J genes are TRBV5-1 and TRBJ2-2; TRBD2 matches 9 bases. The CDR3 covers 15 residues. The V gene end was trimmed by 7 bases and the J gene end by 0 bases; junction bases not matched to a gene: 4. CDR1 is SGHRS and CDR2 is YFSETQ in the germline V gene. Variable domain in full (rest from reference TRBV5-1 and TRBJ2-2): KAGVTQTPRYLIKTRGQQVTLSCSPISGHRSVSWYQQTPGQGLQFLFEYFSETQRNKGNFPGRFSGRQFSNSRSEMNVSTLELGDSALYLCASGLAGTNTGELFFGEGSRLTVL.

The rearrangement joins TRBV30 to TRBJ2-7; TRBD1 matches at 9 bases. Germline V gives CDR1 GTSNPN, CDR2 SVGIG (reference sequence). The CDR3 is made up of 15 amino acids. V dropped 3 bases and J dropped 6; count of bases not matched to a gene: 12. The CDR3 bases are TGTGCCTGGAGCCTCCTTAGGACAGGGGCCTCCGAGCAGTACTTC. Amino acid sequence: CAWSLLRTGASEQYF.

This clone has just a few counts. The chain links TRBV2 to TRBJ2-5; D is unresolved. CDR1 and CDR2 (germline): SNHLY, FYNNEI. Between the trimmed V and J ends, which lost 6 bases and 11 bases, there was a span of 13 bases. CDR3 length equals 11 residues. CDR3 protein: CASSPLRKQYF. CDR3 in DNA: TGTGCCAGCAGCCCTTTGCGGAAACAGTACTTC.

This clone was seen a few times. The V call is TRBV27, the J call TRBJ2-1; 13 nucleotides agree with TRBD2. V gave up 6 bases and J gave up 4 bases; unmatched junction bases: 6. CDR1 is MNHEY and CDR2 is SMNVEV in the germline V gene (reference sequence). The CDR3 is made up of 16 amino acids. The CDR3 DNA sequence: TGTGCCAGCAGCCCGCAGACTAGCGGGGGGTACAATGAGCAGTTCTTC. As protein: CASSPQTSGGYNEQFF.

The V gene is TRBV15, the J gene TRBJ2-7; 8 nucleotides line up with TRBD1. CDR3 length equals 16 residues. The trim removed 0 bases at V and 7 bases at J, leaving 11 bases unmatched. Germline V CDR1 and CDR2: LNHNV, YYDKDF (reference sequence). DNA of the CDR3: TGTGCCACCAGCAGAGATCAGGCAGGGGGCCGTTGGGAGCAGTACTTC. Its protein is CATSRDQAGGRWEQYF.

The chain combines TRBV29-1 with TRBJ1-3; no clear D. This CDR3 comprises 10 residues. Germline V gives CDR1 SQVTM, CDR2 ANQGSEA. V lost 4 bases to trimming and J lost 13 bases, with 11 bases between them. The CDR3 DNA is TGCAGCGTTGCCGAGGGTCTGATATATTTT. Amino acids: CSVAEGLIYF.

The chain uses TRBV7-3 and TRBJ1-1, with D perhaps TRBD1 (5 bases). V was trimmed by 5 bases and J by 7 bases, leaving 17 bases between them. CDR1 and CDR2 (germline): SGHTA, FQGTGA. The CDR3 is made up of 14 amino acids. CDR3 loop: CASSQGNTDSEAFF. As DNA, the CDR3 is TGTGCCAGCAGCCAAGGCAACACCGACAGTGAAGCTTTCTTT.

The chain couples TRBV12-2 to TRBJ2-5; the table assigns TRBD2, which was not confirmed against the DNA. Gene TRBJ2-7 matches the end of the DNA better, so the J call may be wrong. TRBV12-2 is a pseudogene. CDR3 length: 15 residues. The CDR3 here is CASRSPTSEAYEQYF. The CDR3 region has the DNA TGTGCAAGTCGCTCGCCGACTAGCGAGGCCTACGAGCAGTACTTC.

Details on this clone: One junction end does not reproduce the germline sequence, and a read error may be involved. This rearrangement joins TRBV9 to TRBJ1-1; 7 nucleotides align to TRBD1. The germline V gene encodes CDR1 SGDLS and CDR2 YYNGEE. The CDR3 has 14 residues. CDR3 sequence (DNA): TGTGCCAACAGCCGAGGGACAGTGAACACTGAAGCTTTCTTT. This gives the protein CANSRGTVNTEAFF.

The chain is built from TRBV28 and TRBJ1-5, with a tentative D call TRBD1 (5 bases). V shed 5 bases and J shed 5 bases, with 10 bases lying between them. Looked up from germline, CDR1 is MDHEN and CDR2 is SYDVKM. The CDR3 extends over 13 amino acids. The CDR3 protein is CASSLDSYQPQHF. CDR3 DNA sequence: TGTGCCAGCAGTCTCGACAGTTATCAGCCCCAGCATTTT.

The CDR3 loop reads CASSPRINYGYTF. DNA of the CDR3: TGTGCCAGCAGCCCCAGGATTAACTATGGCTACACCTTC. V usage is TRBV6-5 and J usage is TRBJ1-2; D remains ambiguous. From germline, CDR1 is MNHEY and CDR2 SVGAGI. Trimming cost V 6 bases and J 1 base, with 9 bases left between them. The CDR3 loop spans 13 amino acids.

The chain uses TRBV6-1 and TRBJ2-1; tentative D call: TRBD2 (5 bases). Germline CDR1 and CDR2: MNHNS and SASEGT. This CDR3 is built from 12 residues. The germline V and J ends were trimmed by 4 bases and 10 bases, with 11 bases remaining between them. In DNA, the CDR3 is TGTGCCAGCAGTGTGAGGCCGGGAGAGCAGTTCTTC. Residues: CASSVRPGEQFF.

This clone was counted a single time. This rearrangement joins TRBV6-5 to TRBJ1-3; the D is unclear. CDR1 is MNHEY, CDR2 SVGAGI, per germline. The CDR3 is 12 residues long. V lost 7 bases, J lost 4 bases, and 8 bases lay in between. The CDR3 bases are TGTGCCAGCATGAACAGAGGAAACACCATATATTTT. Translated, it gives CASMNRGNTIYF.

Only a few counts were recorded for this clone. The chain combines TRBV19 with TRBJ2-7, with D possibly being TRBD2 (7 bases). This CDR3 has 16 amino acids. Trimming removed 3 bases at V and 5 bases at J, with 20 bases between. Germline CDR1 and CDR2: LNHDA and SQIVND (reference sequence). The CDR3 spells CASSIPAGAGIDEQYF. The CDR3 coding sequence is TGTGCCAGTAGTATTCCGGCGGGGGCCGGGATCGACGAGCAGTACTTC.

The chain employs TRBV11-1 and TRBJ2-7; D is unclear. The ends were cut back, 3 bases at V and 3 bases at J, with 9 bases in the middle. This CDR3 region has 13 residues. Germline V gene sequence: CDR1 SGHAT, CDR2 FQDESV (reference sequence). The CDR3 region has the DNA TGTGCCAGCAGCTTGGCTAGTGGCTACGAGCAGTACTTC. Amino acids: CASSLASGYEQYF.

In the case of this clone: At the DNA level, this CDR3 is encoded by other sequences in the same sample as well. This sequence joins TRBV7-2 and TRBJ1-1; D may be TRBD1 (6 bases). Germline V gene lookup returns CDR1 SGHTA and CDR2 FQGNSA. Trimming took off 1 base at V and 3 bases at J, with 9 bases between the two ends. This CDR3 comprises 14 residues. In nucleotides, the CDR3 is TGTGCCAGCAGCTTAGTGGGGGCCGACACTGAAGCTTTCTTT. Its protein is CASSLVGADTEAFF.

A word on this clone: Other DNA sequences in the same sample also yield this CDR3. V is TRBV29-1 and J is TRBJ1-2; TRBD1 might be the D (5 bases). This CDR3 contains 11 residues. The V end lost 7 bases, the J end lost 3 bases, and 9 bases lay between the germline ends. Germline values: CDR1 SQVTM, CDR2 ANQGSEA. The DNA of the CDR3 is TGCAGCGCCGGGGGGGACTATGGCTACACCTTC. Its protein is CSAGGDYGYTF.

V and J are TRBV11-2 and TRBJ2-6, with D uncertain. The CDR3 sequence is 15 residues long. CDR1 SGHAT and CDR2 FQNNGV come from the germline V gene. V lost 5 bases to trimming and J lost 0 bases, with 8 bases between them. CDR3 amino acids: CASSQASSGANVLTF. CDR3 DNA sequence: TGTGCCAGCAGCCAAGCGAGCTCTGGGGCCAACGTCCTGACTTTC.

The chain combines TRBV27 with TRBJ1-3; D is perhaps TRBD1 (5 bases). The CDR3 consists of 14 residues. Germline V gene data show CDR1 as MNHEY and CDR2 as SMNVEV (reference sequence). The V end lost 7 bases, the J end lost 0 bases, and 10 bases lay between the germline ends. The CDR3 is CASKSGGSGNTIYF. CDR3 in DNA: TGTGCCAGCAAGTCCGGGGGCTCTGGAAACACCATATATTTT.

The genes are TRBV18 and TRBJ1-1, with D tentatively TRBD1 (6 bases). V lost 3 bases and J 3 bases, leaving 8 bases between the germline ends. The CDR3 spans 13 residues. Germline-derived CDR1 and CDR2 are KGHSH and LQKENI. The CDR3: CASSPSGDTEAFF. CDR3 sequence (DNA): TGTGCCAGCTCACCCTCAGGGGACACTGAAGCTTTCTTT.